This TCR beta chain stems from a study of graft-versus-host responses after intestinal transplantation. Study background: The study gave all recipients anti-thymocyte globulin induction, then tacrolimus and steroids for approximately 3 years.

Sequencing was performed with immunoSEQ multiplex PCR; in TCRdb, only in-frame clones are kept and a portion is missing. The sample lists about 100,000 clones; roughly 87% were seen once. With regard to this clone: Its target is unknown. Other nucleotide sequences from this sample produce the same CDR3.

The V end was cut by 3 bases, the J end by 2 bases, with 7 bases between. The germline gives CDR1 MNHEY, CDR2 SVGAGI. The CDR3 is 13 amino acids. Sequencing was performed on unstimulated CD4+ T cells sorted from spleen or lymph node cells, taken before transplant. This rearrangement joins TRBV6-5 to TRBJ1-1; D is unclear. This receptor was obtained from a human donor who was the organ donor for an intestinal transplant. The CDR3 sequence: CASSYGTNTEAFF. The CDR3 DNA is TGTGCCAGCAGTTATGGTACCAACACTGAAGCTTTCTTT.